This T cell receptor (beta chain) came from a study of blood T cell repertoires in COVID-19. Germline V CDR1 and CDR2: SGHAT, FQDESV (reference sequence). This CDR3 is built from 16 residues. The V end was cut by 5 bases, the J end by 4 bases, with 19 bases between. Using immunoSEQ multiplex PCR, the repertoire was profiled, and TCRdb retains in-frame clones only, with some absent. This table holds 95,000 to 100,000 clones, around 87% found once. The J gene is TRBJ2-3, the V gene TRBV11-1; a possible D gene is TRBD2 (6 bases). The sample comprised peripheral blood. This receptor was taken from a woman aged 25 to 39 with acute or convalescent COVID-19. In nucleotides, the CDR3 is TGTGCCAGCAGCCCTCCCGGGACTCTTCGGGCAGATACGCAGTATTTT. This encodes CASSPPGTLRADTQYF.